The entry that follows covers one TCR beta chain sequence. The data were taken from a study of cytomegalovirus exposure and HLA in healthy donors. Primers: 60 Vbeta forward and 13 Jbeta reverse. TCRdb's copy holds only in-frame clones and misses some; the assay was immunoSEQ multiplex PCR. The data contain under 250,000 clones, roughly 81% of them seen just once; the ten biggest clones take up roughly 0.24%. V was trimmed by 7 bases and J by 8 bases, leaving 16 bases between them. Germline-derived CDR1 and CDR2 are SGHRS and YFSETQ. This CDR3 contains 13 residues. V and J are TRBV5-1 and TRBJ2-1; perhaps TRBD2 as D (6 bases). The sequenced sample consisted of PBMCs. The clonotype was recovered from a girl aged 2 to 10 in good health and CMV-seronegative. The CDR3, as DNA: TGCGCCAGCGCTCCCGGGAGTTTCGATGAGCAGTTCTTC. Amino acid sequence: CASAPGSFDEQFF. Complete variable domain (other parts from reference TRBV5-1 and TRBJ2-1): KAGVTQTPRYLIKTRGQQVTLSCSPISGHRSVSWYQQTPGQGLQFLFEYFSETQRNKGNFPGRFSGRQFSNSRSEMNVSTLELGDSALYLCASAPGSFDEQFFGPGTRLTVL.